These 13 T cell receptor beta chains share one sample of origin, sequenced in a study of shared clonotypes between healthy human individuals. Data came from immunoSEQ multiplex PCR; TCRdb stores just in-frame clones and leaves some out. The sample yields about half a million clones, 70% to 80% seen once. Sequencing input: PBMCs. The source is a woman aged 35 to 49 in good health. Some clones in this sample may be carry-over from other donors' samples.

Note on this clone: A much larger clone is a single base away; this may be a read error. The chain recombines TRBV7-2 with TRBJ1-1, with 10 bases lining up with TRBD1. Germline V gives CDR1 SGHTA, CDR2 FQGNSA. This CDR3 has 13 residues. CDR3 sequence: CAGSRTGGTEAFF. CDR3 nucleotide sequence: TGTGCCGGCAGCCGGACAGGGGGCACTGAAGCTTTCTTT.

The V gene is TRBV9, the J gene TRBJ2-1, with D perhaps TRBD1 (6 bases). The CDR3 runs to 16 residues. With 3 bases removed from V and 4 bases from J, the gap between germline ends came to 17 bases. Germline assignment: CDR1 SGDLS and CDR2 YYNGEE. The CDR3 here is CASSARTDLRYNEQFF. The CDR3 DNA follows: TGTGCCAGCAGCGCCCGGACAGACCTTAGGTACAATGAGCAGTTCTTC.

The chain is built from TRBV5-4 and TRBJ1-4; perhaps TRBD1 as D (6 bases). This CDR3 has 16 amino acids. Germline V gene sequence: CDR1 SGHNT, CDR2 YYREEE (reference sequence). Trimming shortened V by 0 bases and J by 6 bases, and 15 bases separated the two germline ends. CDR3 residues: CASSLGLGARDEKLFF. The CDR3 DNA follows: TGTGCCAGCAGCTTGGGCCTGGGGGCTCGGGATGAAAAACTGTTTTTT.

This clone was counted a single time. The rearrangement links TRBV2 to TRBJ2-2, with D possibly being TRBD2 (6 bases). The CDR3 has 15 amino acids. Trimming took off 5 bases at V and 7 bases at J, with 17 bases between the two ends. Germline V gene lookup returns CDR1 SNHLY and CDR2 FYNNEI. CDR3 amino acids: CASSLNNPGGGELFF. The CDR3 DNA reads TGTGCCAGCAGTCTGAACAACCCCGGGGGCGGGGAGCTGTTTTTT.

A note on this clone: This likely came from a read error, as a far larger clone is one base away. J is TRBJ2-1 and V is TRBV2, with 9 nucleotides matching TRBD2. CDR1 is SNHLY, CDR2 FYNNEI, per germline. CDR3 size: 14 residues. CDR3 sequence (DNA): TGTACCAGCAGTTTAGCGGGAGTGGGGGTTGAGCAGTTCTTC. Its translation: CTSSLAGVGVEQFF.

V gene TRBV15 combines with J gene TRBJ1-4; 7 nucleotides match TRBD1. The CDR3 extends over 17 amino acids. Germline V lookup: CDR1 LNHNV, CDR2 YYDKDF (reference sequence). V gave up 2 bases and J gave up 4 bases; unmatched junction bases: 10. In DNA, the CDR3 is TGTGCCACCAGCAGACTCTCCTCCGGGACAGATAATGAAAAACTGTTTTTT. Translating it yields CATSRLSSGTDNEKLFF.

The chain couples TRBV5-8 to TRBJ2-5, with 12 bases identical to TRBD2. The germline V gene encodes CDR1 SGHTS and CDR2 YDEGEE. V dropped 4 bases and J dropped 5; count of bases not matched to a gene: 9. The CDR3 covers 16 residues. Written as DNA, the CDR3 is TGTGCCAGCAGCAATCTCCTAGCGGGAGGGAAGGAGACCCAGTACTTC. This sequence encodes CASSNLLAGGKETQYF.

This clone showed up just a few times. The chain uses TRBV5-6 and TRBJ2-1, with 8 bases lining up with TRBD2. Unmatched junction bases numbered 13, after V lost 2 bases and J lost 6 bases. CDR1 SGHDT and CDR2 YYEEEE come from the germline V gene. CDR3 length: 17 amino acids. The CDR3 loop is CASSFSHGTRRRNEQFF. The CDR3 DNA reads as TGTGCCAGCAGCTTCAGCCACGGGACTAGGCGGCGCAATGAGCAGTTCTTC.

Concerning this clone itself: Being one base from a much bigger clone, this may be a read error. The chain couples TRBV28 to TRBJ1-5, with D possibly matching TRBD1 (6 bases). Germline loops: CDR1 MDHEN, CDR2 SYDVKM. With 11 bases removed from V and 1 base from J, the gap between germline ends came to 24 bases. The CDR3 is 17 amino acids. CDR3: CACTSRDILRSNQPQHF. The CDR3, as DNA: TGTGCCTGCACCTCCCGGGACATCCTCAGGAGCAATCAGCCCCAGCATTTT. The variable domain in full, with the rest retrieved from reference TRBV28 and TRBJ1-5, is DVKVTQSSRYLVKRTGEKVFLECVQDMDHENMFWYRQDPGLGLRLIYFSYDVKMKEKGDIPEGYSVSREKKERFSLILESASTNQTSMYLCACTSRDILRSNQPQHFGDGTRLSIL.

This chain links TRBV27 with TRBJ1-2; weak D call: TRBD1 (6 bases). This CDR3 region has 13 residues. Per the germline V gene, CDR1 is MNHEY and CDR2 is SMNVEV (reference sequence). Trimming took 3 bases from V and 4 from J, leaving 9 bases between them. The CDR3 region is CASSLGGAYGYTF. In nucleotides, the CDR3 is TGTGCCAGCAGTTTGGGGGGGGCCTATGGCTACACCTTC.

To note about this clone: With a much larger clone just one base away, this may be a read error. Other DNA sequences from this sample encode an identical CDR3 as well. This chain uses TRBV27 with TRBJ1-1, with D possibly TRBD1 on 6 matching bases. CDR3 length: 14 residues. Looked up from germline, CDR1 is MNHEY and CDR2 is SMNVEV (reference sequence). The CDR3, as DNA: TGTGCCAGCAGTCCAGACTACAGGGATACTGAGGCTTTCTTT. Translated, it gives CASSPDYRDTEAFF.

The genes are TRBV18 and TRBJ2-2; 12 bases agree with TRBD2. Per germline, CDR1 KGHSH and CDR2 LQKENI. The CDR3 is 16 amino acids. J lost 3 bases, V lost 3 bases, and 2 bases had no gene match. The CDR3 here is CASSPTSGSYTGELFF. In DNA, the CDR3 is TGTGCCAGCTCACCGACTAGCGGGAGTTACACCGGGGAGCTGTTTTTT.

The chain couples TRBV11-3 to TRBJ2-5; no firm D call. V was shortened by 5 bases and J by 5 bases, with 12 bases between the two germline ends. Per the germline V gene, CDR1 is SGHNT and CDR2 is YENEEA. The CDR3 runs to 13 residues. CDR3 bases: TGTGCCAGCAGCCCCACGGGCGGTGAGACCCAGTACTTC. This sequence encodes CASSPTGGETQYF.